The 4 T cell receptor beta chains reported below all come from one sample, sequenced in a study of identifying expanded T cells in peripheral blood. This table comes from immunoSEQ multiplex PCR, and its TCRdb copy is limited to in-frame clones, with some not included. The data contain around 94,000 clones, 88% of them singletons. The sequenced sample consisted of blood. The origin of the receptors is a person between 18 and 75 years old in good health.

This rearrangement joins TRBV29-1 to TRBJ1-1; TRBD1 is a possible D gene (6 bases). V gave up 5 bases and J gave up 0 bases, with 10 bases separating them. Looked up from germline, CDR1 is SQVTM and CDR2 is ANQGSEA. The CDR3 loop spans 13 amino acids. CDR3: CSVFGQLNTEAFF. DNA for the CDR3: TGCAGCGTTTTCGGACAGTTGAACACTGAAGCTTTCTTT.

This clone has just one count. V gene TRBV5-1 combines with J gene TRBJ1-1; D might be TRBD1 (6 bases). V dropped 0 bases and J dropped 1 base, with 10 bases sitting between them. This CDR3 contains 15 residues. Germline lookup yields CDR1 SGHRS and CDR2 YFSETQ. For the CDR3, the DNA is TGCGCCAGCAGCTTGGCCCTGGGACAGAACACTGAAGCTTTCTTT. It translates to CASSLALGQNTEAFF.

V and J are TRBV7-3 and TRBJ1-4, with TRBD1 identical over 9 bases. The CDR3 is 14 amino acids. Germline loops: CDR1 SGHTA, CDR2 FQGTGA. The V gene end was trimmed by 5 bases and the J gene end by 6 bases; junction bases not matched to a gene: 4. The DNA of the CDR3 is TGTGCCAGCAGCCTAGACAGGGGGGATGAAAAACTGTTTTTT. Its translation is CASSLDRGDEKLFF.

This chain joins TRBV2 and TRBJ2-7, with D tentatively TRBD1 (5 bases). Germline CDR1 is SNHLY and CDR2 is FYNNEI. The CDR3 runs 14 residues. Trimming removed 5 bases from V and 6 bases from J, with 17 bases in between. For the CDR3, the DNA is TGTGCCAGCAGTTACCAGGGCGCCTCTGCCGAGCAGTACTTC. Translated: CASSYQGASAEQYF.